The 29 T cell receptor beta chains reported below all come from one sample, sequenced in a study of cytomegalovirus exposure and HLA in healthy donors. Vbeta (60) and Jbeta (13) primers were used in the PCR. The protocol was immunoSEQ multiplex PCR, while the TCRdb copy is restricted to in-frame clones and leaves out a portion. The sample lists roughly 59,000 clones; approximately 70% were seen once. The sample taken for sequencing was PBMCs. The receptors originated from a man aged 35 to 55 in good health and CMV-seropositive.

V gene TRBV13 combines with J gene TRBJ2-7; 9 nucleotides agree with TRBD1. V gave up 3 bases and J gave up 5 bases; unmatched junction bases: 5. From germline, CDR1 is PRHDT and CDR2 FYEKMQ (reference sequence). The CDR3 runs to 14 residues. The CDR3 bases are TGTGCCAGCAGCTTTGACAGGGGGTACCACGAGCAGTACTTC. It translates to CASSFDRGYHEQYF.

In this sample, this clone turned up a few times. V usage is TRBV19 and J usage is TRBJ1-2; 7 nucleotides align to TRBD1. Germline CDR1 LNHDA, CDR2 SQIVND (reference sequence). The CDR3 extends over 14 amino acids. The V segment lost 4 bases and the J segment 6 bases; nucleotides outside the gene matches: 8. This chain's CDR3 is CASSSKGQQDGYTF. The CDR3 nucleotides read TGTGCCAGTAGTAGCAAGGGACAGCAAGATGGCTACACCTTC.

This clone was detected a few times. The chain joins TRBV7-3 to TRBJ2-1; TRBD2 aligns across 9 bases. J was trimmed by 11 bases and V by 5 bases; bases with no gene match: 7. Per the germline V gene, CDR1 is SGHTA and CDR2 is FQGTGA. The CDR3 consists of 13 residues. CDR3 protein: CASSQPGLAKQFF. The DNA of the CDR3 is TGTGCCAGCAGCCAACCGGGACTAGCCAAGCAGTTCTTC.

The rearrangement uses TRBV5-1 and TRBJ2-1; D is ambiguous. The length of the CDR3 is 15 residues. Germline values: CDR1 SGHRS, CDR2 YFSETQ. V was trimmed by 0 bases and J by 0 bases, leaving 7 bases between them. CDR3 residues: CASSLDPSSYNEQFF. CDR3 in DNA: TGCGCCAGCAGCTTGGACCCCAGCTCCTACAATGAGCAGTTCTTC.

The rearrangement joins TRBV5-1 to TRBJ1-1; no definite D call. V gave up 4 bases and J gave up 4 bases, with 20 bases separating them. The CDR3 extends over 16 amino acids. In germline, CDR1 is SGHRS, CDR2 YFSETQ. The CDR3 DNA is TGCGCCAGCAGCCCAGCGGGCCCAAGAGTTGGCACTGAAGCTTTCTTT. Translation: CASSPAGPRVGTEAFF.

The chain uses TRBV4-2 and TRBJ2-2; D is perhaps TRBD1 (6 bases). The CDR3 consists of 16 residues. Germline-derived CDR1 and CDR2 are LGHNA and YNFKEQ. V shed 3 bases and J shed 2 bases, with 13 bases lying between them. In DNA form, the CDR3 reads TGTGCCAGCAGCCAGTCAGGGGTTATAAACACCGGGGAGCTGTTTTTT. Amino acids: CASSQSGVINTGELFF.

The rearrangement joins TRBV6-1 to TRBJ1-5, with D tentatively TRBD1 (5 bases). Per germline, CDR1 MNHNS and CDR2 SASEGT. V lost 3 bases and J lost 2, with 8 bases in between. CDR3 length equals 14 residues. CDR3 in DNA: TGTGCCAGCAGTGATAAGACAGGCAATCAGCCCCAGCATTTT. This encodes CASSDKTGNQPQHF.

V usage is TRBV29-1 and J usage is TRBJ1-2; D might be TRBD1 (5 bases). CDR3 length: 11 amino acids. Trimming removed 4 bases from V and 6 bases from J, with 9 bases in between. The germline V gene has CDR1 SQVTM and CDR2 ANQGSEA. Here the CDR3 DNA reads TGCAGCGTTGCAGGGTTCCATGGCTACACCTTC. Its protein is CSVAGFHGYTF.

This sequence joins TRBV30 and TRBJ1-3; 7 bases fit TRBD1. The CDR3 runs to 15 residues. With V trimmed by 1 base and J by 0 bases, 3 bases remained unmatched. Per germline, CDR1 GTSNPN and CDR2 SVGIG (reference sequence). This CDR3 is CAWSGDSYSGNTIYF. The CDR3 bases are TGTGCCTGGAGTGGGGACAGTTACTCTGGAAACACCATATATTTT.

V is TRBV7-9 and J is TRBJ1-3; no firm D call. Trimming took 5 bases from V and 0 from J, leaving 14 bases between them. Germline V lookup: CDR1 SEHNR, CDR2 FQNEAQ (reference sequence). The CDR3 has 16 amino acids. For the CDR3, the DNA is TGTGCCAGCAGCCCGAGTAACTCGAACTCTGGAAACACCATATATTTT. Encoded protein: CASSPSNSNSGNTIYF.

This chain joins TRBV4-2 and TRBJ2-2; 10 bases agree with TRBD1. The CDR3 totals 17 residues. Germline loops: CDR1 LGHNA, CDR2 YNFKEQ. The junction had 6 bases not matched to a gene; V was cut back by 2 bases and J by 3 bases. Here the CDR3 reads CASSQKGTGVDTGELFF. The CDR3, as DNA: TGTGCCAGCAGCCAAAAGGGGACAGGGGTGGACACCGGGGAGCTGTTTTTT.

The J gene is TRBJ2-7, the V gene TRBV7-3; 7 bases are a match to TRBD1. Germline trimming cut 0 bases from V and 4 bases from J; bases unmatched to any gene: 6. Germline CDR1 and CDR2: SGHTA and FQGTGA. The CDR3 extends over 15 amino acids. CDR3 amino acids: CASSLTAGTAYEQYF. DNA for the CDR3: TGTGCCAGCAGCTTAACGGCCGGGACAGCATACGAGCAGTACTTC.

The rearrangement joins TRBV6-1 to TRBJ1-5; D call uncertain. Trimming removed 5 bases from V and 5 bases from J, with 7 bases in between. CDR3 length: 12 residues. In germline, CDR1 is MNHNS, CDR2 SASEGT. Written as DNA, the CDR3 is TGTGCCAGCAGTACCACGGATCAGCCCCAGCATTTT. Its translation: CASSTTDQPQHF.

V and J are TRBV6-1 and TRBJ1-1; D is undetermined. V was cut by 6 bases and J by 5 bases, with 7 bases left in between. The CDR3 has 11 amino acids. Looked up from germline, CDR1 is MNHNS and CDR2 is SASEGT. CDR3 bases: TGTGCCAGCAGGGAGGAGACTGAAGCTTTCTTT. This codes for CASREETEAFF.

The chain is built from TRBV27 and TRBJ1-4; D gene unclear. CDR1 is MNHEY, CDR2 SMNVEV, per germline (reference sequence). V was shortened by 6 bases and J by 3 bases, with 8 bases between the two germline ends. This CDR3 is built from 13 residues. CDR3 region: CASRKGANEKLFF. DNA for the CDR3: TGTGCCAGCAGAAAGGGAGCTAATGAAAAACTGTTTTTT.

J is TRBJ1-2 and V is TRBV7-8, with D maybe TRBD1 (5 bases). The V gene lost 1 base and the J gene lost 5 bases, with 14 bases spanning the gap. Germline V gives CDR1 SGHVS, CDR2 FQNEAQ. This CDR3 has 15 amino acids. Here the CDR3 reads CASSLGAQGWYGYTF. DNA of the CDR3: TGTGCCAGCAGCTTAGGAGCCCAGGGTTGGTATGGCTACACCTTC.

The chain couples TRBV7-2 to TRBJ2-4, with 9 bases fitting TRBD1. Looked up from germline, CDR1 is SGHTA and CDR2 is FQGNSA. This CDR3 comprises 17 residues. The junction had 12 bases not matched to a gene; V was cut back by 4 bases and J by 5 bases. CDR3 loop: CASSSPYDRDRENIQYF. CDR3 nucleotide sequence: TGTGCCAGCAGCTCGCCATATGACCGGGACAGGGAAAACATTCAGTACTTC.

CDR3 in DNA: TGTGCCAGCAGCTTAGCCAGTCAAGCTAACTATGGCTACACCTTC. Translation gives CASSLASQANYGYTF. V gene TRBV11-2 combines with J gene TRBJ1-2, with unresolved D. V was trimmed by 1 base and J by 0 bases, leaving 9 bases between them. This CDR3 has 15 residues. Germline V gene data show CDR1 as SGHAT and CDR2 as FQNNGV. The full variable domain, with the rest looked up from reference TRBV11-2 and TRBJ1-2, is EAGVAQSPRYKIIEKRQSVAFWCNPISGHATLYWYQQILGQGPKLLIQFQNNGVVDDSQLPKDRFSAERLKGVDSTLKIQPAKLEDSAVYLCASSLASQANYGYTFGSGTRLTVV.

The chain couples TRBV18 to TRBJ2-7; the D is unclear. V lost 5 bases and J lost 5, with 19 bases in between. Germline V gene sequence: CDR1 KGHSH, CDR2 LQKENI. The CDR3 covers 15 residues. The CDR3 DNA is TGTGCCAGCTCAGCCGGTTCTACTGGTCTGAACGAGCAGTACTTC. This encodes CASSAGSTGLNEQYF. Looking up the rest from reference TRBV18 and TRBJ2-7 gives the full variable domain: NAGVMQNPRHLVRRRGQEARLRCSPMKGHSHVYWYRQLPEEGLKFMVYLQKENIIDESGMPKERFSAEFPKEGPSILRIQQVVRGDSAAYFCASSAGSTGLNEQYFGPGTRLTVT.

The rearrangement links TRBV5-1 to TRBJ2-1; 9 bases map to TRBD1. CDR1 SGHRS and CDR2 YFSETQ come from the germline V gene. The CDR3 covers 13 residues. V gave up 3 bases and J gave up 8 bases; unmatched junction bases: 3. CDR3 amino acids: CASSSRQGDEQFF. DNA of the CDR3: TGCGCCAGCAGCTCCCGACAGGGGGATGAGCAGTTCTTC.

The chain couples TRBV29-1 to TRBJ2-2, with a tentative D call TRBD2 (6 bases). Between the trimmed V and J ends, which lost 4 bases and 4 bases, there was a span of 10 bases. The length of the CDR3 is 13 residues. The V gene's germline CDR1 is SQVTM and CDR2 ANQGSEA. The CDR3 coding sequence is TGCAGCGTTGTCGGAGGGTCCACCGGGGAGCTGTTTTTT. Protein product: CSVVGGSTGELFF.

J is TRBJ2-5 and V is TRBV5-1, with D possibly being TRBD2 (7 bases). Trimming removed 6 bases at V and 3 bases at J, with 18 bases between. This CDR3 has 15 residues. Germline assignment: CDR1 SGHRS and CDR2 YFSETQ. For the CDR3, the DNA is TGCGCCAGCACCGAGGGGGGGGGCCGAGAAGAGACCCAGTACTTC. Protein: CASTEGGGREETQYF.

This clone was found a few times. This chain uses TRBV18 with TRBJ1-3; 7 positions match TRBD1. CDR1 KGHSH and CDR2 LQKENI come from the germline V gene. With 6 bases clipped from V and 0 bases from J, the junction kept 11 bases outside the gene matches. The CDR3 runs to 17 residues. In nucleotides, the CDR3 is TGTGCCAGCTCGCCCATCCAACAGGGGTCCTCTGGAAACACCATATATTTT. Translation gives CASSPIQQGSSGNTIYF.

This clone was seen more than once but under ten times. The rearrangement uses TRBV5-4 and TRBJ2-5, with a tentative D call TRBD1 (6 bases). V lost 2 bases to trimming and J lost 5 bases, with 13 bases between them. Germline CDR1 is SGHNT and CDR2 is YYREEE (reference sequence). The CDR3 has 14 amino acids. CDR3 in amino acids: CASSLGDRRETQYF. In DNA, the CDR3 is TGTGCCAGCAGCTTAGGTGACAGGCGCGAGACCCAGTACTTC.

The sample holds a few counts of this clone. V and J are TRBV30 and TRBJ1-3; D is unresolved. The CDR3 sequence is 13 residues long. Trimming removed 2 bases from V and 4 bases from J, with 9 bases in between. CDR1 and CDR2 from the germline V gene are GTSNPN and SVGIG (reference sequence). The CDR3 bases are TGTGCCTGGAGTTCGGGTTGGGGAAACACCATATATTTT. As protein: CAWSSGWGNTIYF.

V is TRBV4-3 and J is TRBJ2-3; D may be TRBD2 (6 bases). The CDR3 is 16 residues long. Per the germline V gene, CDR1 is LGHNA and CDR2 is YSLEER. Trimming removed 1 base at V and 5 bases at J, with 16 bases between. Written as DNA, the CDR3 is TGCGCCAGCAGCCAAGCAACTAGCAATATCGGAGATACGCAGTATTTT. It encodes CASSQATSNIGDTQYF.

The chain combines TRBV5-4 with TRBJ2-5; 12 positions agree with TRBD1. Germline V gene lookup returns CDR1 SGHNT and CDR2 YYREEE (reference sequence). The CDR3 spans 18 residues. The V segment lost 4 bases and the J segment 4 bases; nucleotides outside the gene matches: 14. CDR3 sequence: CASSVRFSGTGGLETQYF. CDR3 bases: TGTGCCAGCAGCGTCCGATTTTCCGGGACAGGGGGCTTAGAGACCCAGTACTTC. The full variable domain, its missing parts supplied by reference TRBV5-4 and TRBJ2-5, is ETGVTQSPTHLIKTRGQQVTLRCSSQSGHNTVSWYQQALGQGPQFIFQYYREEENGRGNFPPRFSGLQFPNYSSELNVNALELDDSALYLCASSVRFSGTGGLETQYFGPGTRLLVL.

The genes are TRBV27 and TRBJ2-2, with 7 nucleotides matching TRBD1. Germline V CDR1 and CDR2: MNHEY, SMNVEV (reference sequence). This CDR3 has 14 residues. V lost 8 bases to trimming and J lost 3 bases; unmatched junction nucleotides: 6. Written as DNA, the CDR3 is TGTGCCAGCCGACAGGGATCGTACACCGGGGAGCTGTTTTTT. Protein product: CASRQGSYTGELFF.

V and J are TRBV7-6 and TRBJ2-3; TRBD2 might be the D (7 bases). CDR3 length: 15 residues. The ends were cut back, 3 bases at V and 0 bases at J, with 10 bases in the middle. Germline V CDR1 and CDR2: SGHVS, FNYEAQ. The CDR3 DNA follows: TGTGCCAGCAGCTTGGGGGGGCAGAGCACAGATACGCAGTATTTT. It translates to CASSLGGQSTDTQYF.